The 31 T cell receptor beta chains given below trace back to one sample, sequenced in a study of T cell responses to AZD1222 COVID-19 vaccine. Here immunoSEQ multiplex PCR was the method, and the copy in TCRdb shows in-frame clones only, minus some. The sample carries about 100,000 clones, just under 90% recorded once. The input for sequencing was peripheral blood, taken on day 0 of AZD1222 vaccination. The receptors here all came from an adult in good health.

The rearrangement joins TRBV24-1 to TRBJ1-2; the D is unclear. The CDR3 loop spans 14 amino acids. Trimming stripped 1 base from V and 2 bases from J, with 7 bases between. Germline loops: CDR1 KGHDR, CDR2 SFDVKD. CDR3 DNA sequence: TGTGCCACCAGTGATTTTACCGAGAACTATGGCTACACCTTC. This translates into CATSDFTENYGYTF.

V is TRBV4-1 and J is TRBJ1-4; D perhaps matches TRBD1 (5 bases). This CDR3 spans 15 amino acids. Trimming took 2 bases from V and 4 from J, leaving 11 bases between them. In germline, CDR1 is MGHRA, CDR2 YSYEKL. CDR3 protein: CASSQMGGFNEKLFF. DNA of the CDR3: TGCGCCAGCAGCCAAATGGGGGGGTTTAATGAAAAACTGTTTTTT.

V is TRBV5-8 and J is TRBJ2-2, with 8 nucleotides matching TRBD2. CDR3 size: 16 residues. The J segment lost 2 bases and the V segment lost 0 bases, leaving 3 bases of the junction unmatched. CDR1 is SGHTS, CDR2 YDEGEE, per germline. CDR3 nucleotide sequence: TGTGCCAGCAGCTTGGGGACTAGCCTAAACACCGGGGAGCTGTTTTTT. Protein sequence: CASSLGTSLNTGELFF.

This clone was recorded at least ten times. The chain carries TRBV6-1 and TRBJ1-2; a possible D gene is TRBD1 (5 bases). With 2 bases removed from V and 4 bases from J, the gap between germline ends came to 14 bases. CDR1 and CDR2 (germline): MNHNS, SASEGT. The CDR3 length is 15 residues. The CDR3 sequence: CASSETYGGFYGYTF. CDR3 DNA sequence: TGTGCCAGCAGTGAAACCTACGGGGGATTCTATGGCTACACCTTC.

The chain employs TRBV5-1 and TRBJ2-3; TRBD2 aligns across 13 bases. The CDR3 sequence is 16 residues long. The V gene's germline CDR1 is SGHRS and CDR2 YFSETQ. The ends lost 0 bases at V and 6 bases at J; junction bases unmatched: 4. As DNA, the CDR3 is TGCGCCAGCAGCTTGGGAGGGACTAGCGGGGTCGATACGCAGTATTTT. Its protein is CASSLGGTSGVDTQYF.

V and J are TRBV11-3 and TRBJ2-1; 10 bases align to TRBD2. Trimming at V came to 10 bases and at J to 5 bases, leaving 14 bases not matched to a gene. The germline V gene has CDR1 SGHNT and CDR2 YENEEA. This CDR3 has 16 residues. The CDR3 is CATALDSGRINNEQFF. In DNA, the CDR3 is TGTGCCACCGCTCTAGATAGCGGGAGGATTAACAATGAGCAGTTCTTC.

The chain carries TRBV7-8 and TRBJ1-5; unclear D gene. Germline CDR1 is SGHVS and CDR2 is FQNEAQ. V was trimmed by 0 bases and J by 3 bases, leaving 9 bases between them. This CDR3 is 15 amino acids long. The DNA of the CDR3 is TGTGCCAGCAGCTTAGCGGCCCAGACCAATCAGCCCCAGCATTTT. It translates to CASSLAAQTNQPQHF.

This clone was observed a few times. J is TRBJ1-1 and V is TRBV4-2; unclear D gene. V was pared by 4 bases and J by 1 base, with 7 bases between. This CDR3 has 13 residues. CDR1 is LGHNA, CDR2 YNFKEQ, per germline. The CDR3 region is CASSRPENTEAFF. The DNA for the CDR3 is TGTGCCAGCAGCCGACCGGAGAACACTGAAGCTTTCTTT.

About this clone itself: At the DNA level, this CDR3 is encoded by other sequences in the same sample as well. The V gene is TRBV5-1, the J gene TRBJ2-4; D assignment may be TRBD1 or TRBD2 (5 bases each). The CDR3 is made up of 16 amino acids. Per germline, CDR1 SGHRS and CDR2 YFSETQ. V lost 0 bases, J lost 0 bases, and 10 bases lay in between. The CDR3 nucleotides are TGCGCCAGCAGCTTGGCCGGGGCCTCAGCCAAAAACATTCAGTACTTC. Protein sequence: CASSLAGASAKNIQYF.

This clone showed up just once. V gene TRBV29-1 combines with J gene TRBJ1-1; perhaps TRBD1 as D (5 bases). The CDR3 totals 13 residues. Germline-derived CDR1 and CDR2 are SQVTM and ANQGSEA. Between the trimmed V and J ends, which lost 4 bases and 1 base, there was a span of 10 bases. DNA of the CDR3: TGCAGCGTTGGAGGGGTTGGGAACACTGAAGCTTTCTTT. It translates to CSVGGVGNTEAFF.

V usage is TRBV11-1 and J usage is TRBJ2-2, with 8 bases that match TRBD2. Losses at the gene ends were 5 bases for V and 5 bases for J; bases not matched to a gene: 10. The CDR3 runs to 16 residues. Germline V lookup: CDR1 SGHAT, CDR2 FQDESV (reference sequence). This CDR3 reads CASSQPRPGGTGELFF. As DNA, the CDR3 is TGTGCCAGCAGCCAACCAAGACCGGGGGGGACCGGGGAGCTGTTTTTT.

The rearrangement links TRBV19 to TRBJ1-5; D may be TRBD1 (6 bases). Per the germline V gene, CDR1 is LNHDA and CDR2 is SQIVND (reference sequence). CDR3 length equals 14 residues. Trimming took 5 bases from V and 9 from J, leaving 17 bases between them. The CDR3 DNA sequence: TGTGCCAGTAGTTCAGGGGCCCCGAGGGGGCCCCAGCATTTT. Translating gives CASSSGAPRGPQHF. Supplemented by reference TRBV19 and TRBJ1-5, the full variable domain reads DGGITQSPKYLFRKEGQNVTLSCEQNLNHDAMYWYRQDPGQGLRLIYYSQIVNDFQKGDIAEGYSVSREKKESFPLTVTSAQKNPTAFYLCASSSGAPRGPQHFGDGTRLSIL.

The V gene is TRBV4-3, the J gene TRBJ2-6; 8 bases line up with TRBD1. Losses at the gene ends were 3 bases for V and 0 bases for J; bases not matched to a gene: 4. The CDR3 totals 17 residues. The V gene's germline CDR1 is LGHNA and CDR2 YSLEER. This chain's CDR3 is CASSQWTGPSGANVLTF. The CDR3, as DNA: TGCGCCAGCAGCCAGTGGACAGGGCCCTCTGGGGCCAACGTCCTGACTTTC.

The rearrangement joins TRBV6-5 to TRBJ1-4; D is unresolved. The CDR3 consists of 14 residues. Looked up from germline, CDR1 is MNHEY and CDR2 is SVGAGI. V was shortened by 2 bases and J by 7 bases, with 11 bases between the two germline ends. CDR3 bases: TGTGCCAGCAGTTACATACGGGGAGTTGAAAAACTGTTTTTT. Translation: CASSYIRGVEKLFF.

The gene calls are TRBV19 and TRBJ1-1, with TRBD1 as a possible D gene (5 bases). V was shortened by 7 bases and J by 4 bases, with 16 bases between the two germline ends. Per germline, CDR1 LNHDA and CDR2 SQIVND (reference sequence). The length of the CDR3 is 14 residues. CDR3: CASTFGGLSTEAFF. CDR3 DNA: TGTGCCAGTACCTTCGGGGGACTCAGCACTGAAGCTTTCTTT.

The DNA for the CDR3 is TGTGCCTGGAGTATTGAACGTTCTGGAAACACCATATATTTT. Its translation: CAWSIERSGNTIYF. The rearrangement links TRBV30 to TRBJ1-3, with D unresolved. The V gene lost 2 bases and the J gene lost 1 base, with 9 bases spanning the gap. This CDR3 has 14 amino acids. CDR1 is GTSNPN, CDR2 SVGIG, per germline (reference sequence).

Turning to this clone: Being one base from a much bigger clone, this may be a read error. The same CDR3 can be traced to other DNA sequences in this sample. The chain has TRBV7-9 and TRBJ1-1; possible D gene TRBD1, 5 bases. Germline assignment: CDR1 SEHNR and CDR2 FQNEAQ (reference sequence). CDR3 size: 13 residues. Between the trimmed V and J ends, which lost 5 bases and 3 bases, there was a span of 10 bases. CDR3 sequence (DNA): TGTGCCAGCAGCCCCACGGGGGACACTGAAGCTTTCTTT. As protein: CASSPTGDTEAFF.

The chain has TRBV24-1 and TRBJ1-1; D unclear. V was shortened by 2 bases and J by 2 bases, with 8 bases between the two germline ends. The germline CDR1 and CDR2 sequences are KGHDR and SFDVKD. CDR3 size: 14 residues. The CDR3 region has the DNA TGTGCCACCAGTGATTCAGGAATCAACACTGAAGCTTTCTTT. It is translated as CATSDSGINTEAFF.

The rearrangement links TRBV6-5 to TRBJ2-7; D might be TRBD1 or TRBD2, each matching 5 bases. The V gene lost 0 bases and the J gene lost 1 base, with 10 bases spanning the gap. The CDR3 consists of 15 residues. Per germline, CDR1 MNHEY and CDR2 SVGAGI. DNA for the CDR3: TGTGCCAGCAGTTACTCGACGGGACCGTCCTACGAGCAGTACTTC. Encoded protein: CASSYSTGPSYEQYF.

The chain employs TRBV11-2 and TRBJ1-2; D is unclear. The ends were cut back, 8 bases at V and 2 bases at J, with 21 bases in the middle. Germline V gene data show CDR1 as SGHAT and CDR2 as FQNNGV. The length of the CDR3 is 16 residues. CDR3 DNA sequence: TGTGCCAGCTCCAGAGTGGGGAAGGAGGAAAACTATGGCTACACCTTC. This codes for CASSRVGKEENYGYTF.

This chain links TRBV7-2 with TRBJ2-5; 7 bases align to TRBD2. With V trimmed by 2 bases and J by 5 bases, 5 bases remained unmatched. From germline, CDR1 is SGHTA and CDR2 FQGNSA. This CDR3 region has 14 residues. The CDR3 sequence is CASSLFAGAETQYF. DNA for the CDR3: TGTGCCAGCAGCTTATTCGCGGGAGCGGAGACCCAGTACTTC.

This chain uses TRBV7-9 with TRBJ1-3; TRBD1 is a possible D gene (5 bases). Looked up from germline, CDR1 is SEHNR and CDR2 is FQNEAQ (reference sequence). The CDR3 consists of 13 residues. This chain's CDR3 is CAYRQFSGNTIYF. The CDR3 nucleotides read TGTGCTTATCGACAGTTCTCTGGAAACACCATATATTTT. Full variable domain (missing parts from reference TRBV7-9 and TRBJ1-3): DTGVSQNPRHKITKRGQNVTFRCDPISEHNRLYWYRQTLGQGPEFLTYFQNEAQLEKSRLLSDRFSAERPKGSFSTLEIQRTEQGDSAMYLCAYRQFSGNTIYFGEGSWLTVV.

The CDR3 loop reads CASSLDGTQPQVLTF. Written as DNA, the CDR3 is TGTGCCAGCAGCCTCGACGGGACGCAGCCACAGGTCCTGACTTTC. This chain uses TRBV6-5 with TRBJ2-6, with D tentatively TRBD1 or TRBD2 (5 bases each). The CDR3 contains 15 residues. Germline V lookup: CDR1 MNHEY, CDR2 SVGAGI. Trimming took 6 bases from V and 13 from J, leaving 22 bases between them.

The V call is TRBV10-2, the J call TRBJ1-5; unclear D gene. Germline V gene lookup returns CDR1 WSHSY and CDR2 SAAADI. The CDR3 totals 14 residues. V was cut by 0 bases and J by 5 bases, with 8 bases left in between. CDR3: CASSESSGDQPQHF. The CDR3 coding sequence is TGCGCCAGCAGTGAGTCGAGTGGAGATCAGCCCCAGCATTTT.

V gene TRBV6-5 combines with J gene TRBJ1-1; D unresolved. The CDR3 consists of 12 residues. V shed 5 bases and J shed 1 base, with 5 bases lying between them. The germline CDR1 and CDR2 sequences are MNHEY and SVGAGI. This CDR3 is CASSRRNTEAFF. In DNA, the CDR3 is TGTGCCAGCAGTCGGAGGAACACTGAAGCTTTCTTT.

The chain is built from TRBV6-5 and TRBJ2-7; TRBD1 matches 11 bases. The trim removed 5 bases at V and 3 bases at J, leaving 3 bases unmatched. CDR1 and CDR2 (germline): MNHEY, SVGAGI. The CDR3 consists of 14 residues. The CDR3 here is CASSPGQGVYEQYF. The CDR3 coding sequence is TGTGCCAGCAGTCCGGGACAGGGGGTCTACGAGCAGTACTTC.

The rearrangement uses TRBV29-1 and TRBJ2-7; a weak D match, TRBD1 (6 bases). CDR3 length equals 13 residues. Germline CDR1 and CDR2: SQVTM and ANQGSEA. V was clipped by 2 bases and J by 6 bases, with 14 bases between them. As DNA, the CDR3 is TGCAGCGTTGAACCCGCCACAGGGACCGAGCAGTACTTC. Its protein product is CSVEPATGTEQYF.

This rearrangement joins TRBV29-1 to TRBJ1-1; TRBD1 might be the D (6 bases). Trimming removed 4 bases at V and 0 bases at J, with 12 bases between. From germline, CDR1 is SQVTM and CDR2 ANQGSEA. This CDR3 is 14 amino acids long. CDR3 nucleotide sequence: TGCAGCGTTGGGGGGCTCAGGGTGAACACTGAAGCTTTCTTT. It is translated as CSVGGLRVNTEAFF.

J is TRBJ1-2 and V is TRBV12-3 or TRBV12-4; D remains unclear. Trimming removed 4 bases from V and 5 bases from J, with 8 bases in between. This CDR3 has 12 residues. The CDR3 DNA is TGTGCCAGCAGTTCGTGGGGATATGGCTACACCTTC. Translated: CASSSWGYGYTF.

This chain links TRBV7-9 with TRBJ1-2, with D possibly TRBD1 on 5 matching bases. The germline gives CDR1 SEHNR, CDR2 FQNEAQ (reference sequence). This CDR3 region has 14 residues. V was shortened by 5 bases and J by 4 bases, with 14 bases between the two germline ends. CDR3 region: CASSVTGTVYGYTF. The CDR3 nucleotides are TGTGCCAGCAGCGTGACCGGGACGGTCTATGGCTACACCTTC.

The chain couples TRBV6-5 to TRBJ2-4; weak D call: TRBD2 (5 bases). This CDR3 spans 14 amino acids. Per germline, CDR1 MNHEY and CDR2 SVGAGI. Trimming pared 10 bases from V and 0 bases from J, leaving 13 bases between. The chain's CDR3 is CATARDIAKNIQYF. CDR3 bases: TGTGCCACCGCCCGGGATATAGCCAAAAACATTCAGTACTTC.